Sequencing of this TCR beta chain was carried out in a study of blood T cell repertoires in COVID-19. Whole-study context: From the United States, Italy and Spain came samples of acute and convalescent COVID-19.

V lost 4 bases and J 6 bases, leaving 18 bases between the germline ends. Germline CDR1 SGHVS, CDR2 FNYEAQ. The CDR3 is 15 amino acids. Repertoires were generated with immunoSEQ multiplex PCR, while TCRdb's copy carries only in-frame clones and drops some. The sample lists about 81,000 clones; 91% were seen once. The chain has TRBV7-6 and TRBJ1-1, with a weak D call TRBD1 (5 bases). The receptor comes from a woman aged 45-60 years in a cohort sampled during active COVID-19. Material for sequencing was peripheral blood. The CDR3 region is CASSSWTGVGAEAFF. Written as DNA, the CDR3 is TGTGCCAGCAGCTCCTGGACGGGAGTAGGGGCTGAAGCTTTCTTT.